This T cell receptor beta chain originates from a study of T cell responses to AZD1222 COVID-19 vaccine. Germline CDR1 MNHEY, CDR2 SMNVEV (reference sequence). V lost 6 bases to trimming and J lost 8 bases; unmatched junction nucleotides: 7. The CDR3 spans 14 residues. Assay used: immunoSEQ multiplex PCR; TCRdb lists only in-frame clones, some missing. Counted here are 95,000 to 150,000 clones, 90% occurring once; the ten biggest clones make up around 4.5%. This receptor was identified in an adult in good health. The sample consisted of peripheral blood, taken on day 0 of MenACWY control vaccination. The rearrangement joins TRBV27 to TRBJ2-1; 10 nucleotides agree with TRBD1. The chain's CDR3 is CASRWTGGRDEQFF. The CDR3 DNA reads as TGTGCCAGCAGGTGGACAGGGGGTAGGGATGAGCAGTTCTTC.